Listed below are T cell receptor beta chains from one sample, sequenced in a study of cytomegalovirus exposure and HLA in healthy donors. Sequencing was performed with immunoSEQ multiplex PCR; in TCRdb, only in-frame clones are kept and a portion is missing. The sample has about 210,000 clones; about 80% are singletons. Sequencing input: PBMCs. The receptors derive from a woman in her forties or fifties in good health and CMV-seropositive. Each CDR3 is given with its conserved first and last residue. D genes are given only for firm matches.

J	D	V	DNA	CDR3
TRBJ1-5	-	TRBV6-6	TGTGCCAGCACACGTGGGGGGGATCAGCCCCAGCATTTT	CASTRGGDQPQHF
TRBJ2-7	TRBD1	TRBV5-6	TGTGCCAGCAGCTGCGCCGGGACAGGCTGCGAGCAGTACTTC	CASSCAGTGCEQYF
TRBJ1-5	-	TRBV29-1	TGCAGCGTCGCCGACGGACTTAGCAATCAGCCCCAGCATTTT	CSVADGLSNQPQHF
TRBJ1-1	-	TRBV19	TGTGCCAGTAGTATAGGTTCAGGGCGGACTGAAGCTTTCTTT	CASSIGSGRTEAFF
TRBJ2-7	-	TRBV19	TGTGCCAGTAGGACCGCAGGGGCTCGATCCTACGAGCAGTACTTC	CASRTAGARSYEQYF
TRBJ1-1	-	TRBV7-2	TGTGCCAGCAGCTTGTACGGGGCGGGGGGGAACACTGAAGCTTTCTTT	CASSLYGAGGNTEAFF
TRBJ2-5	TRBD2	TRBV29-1	TGCAGCGTTGATAAGCGGGGGGCCGCCCAAGAGACCCAGTACTTC	CSVDKRGAAQETQYF
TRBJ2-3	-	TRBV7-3	TGTGCCAGCAGCTCAAGGGGCGGGGACACAGATACGCAGTATTTT	CASSSRGGDTDTQYF
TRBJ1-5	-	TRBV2	TGTGCCAGCAAGTTCGGGGTTAGCAATCAGCCCCAGCATTTT	CASKFGVSNQPQHF
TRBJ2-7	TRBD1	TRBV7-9	TGTGCCAGCAGCTTTTCCTCCAACAGGGGGATCGGCGAGCAGTACTTC	CASSFSSNRGIGEQYF
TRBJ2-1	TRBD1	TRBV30	TGTGCCTGGGTGGGACAGGCTGCCTACAATGAGCAGTTCTTC	CAWVGQAAYNEQFF
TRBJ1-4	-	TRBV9	TGTGCCAGCAGCGTAGCGCCAGCAACTAATGAAAAACTGTTTTTT	CASSVAPATNEKLFF
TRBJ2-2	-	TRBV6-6	TGTGCCAGCAAAGGGGTGGCCGGGGAGCTGTTTTTT	CASKGVAGELFF
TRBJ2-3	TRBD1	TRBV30	TGTGCCTGGAGTTGGGACAGGCGCACAGATACGCAGTATTTT	CAWSWDRRTDTQYF
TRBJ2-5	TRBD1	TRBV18	TGTGCCAGCTCACAAGGACAGGGGGTAGAGGAGACCCAGTACTTC	CASSQGQGVEETQYF